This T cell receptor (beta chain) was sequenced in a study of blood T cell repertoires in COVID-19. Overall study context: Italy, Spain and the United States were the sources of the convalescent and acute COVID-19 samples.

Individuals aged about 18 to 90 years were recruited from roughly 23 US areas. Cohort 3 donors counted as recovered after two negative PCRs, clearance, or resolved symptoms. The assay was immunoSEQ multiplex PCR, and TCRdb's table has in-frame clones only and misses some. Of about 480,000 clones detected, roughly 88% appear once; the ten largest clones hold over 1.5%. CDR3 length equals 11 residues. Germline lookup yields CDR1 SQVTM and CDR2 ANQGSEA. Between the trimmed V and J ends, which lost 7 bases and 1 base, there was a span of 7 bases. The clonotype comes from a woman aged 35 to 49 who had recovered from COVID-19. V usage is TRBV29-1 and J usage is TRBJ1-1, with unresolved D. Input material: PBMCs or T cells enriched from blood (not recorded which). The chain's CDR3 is CSGLRNTEAFF. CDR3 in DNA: TGCAGCGGATTGCGGAACACTGAAGCTTTCTTT. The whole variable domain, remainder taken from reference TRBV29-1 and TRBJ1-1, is SAVISQKPSRDICQRGTSLTIQCQVDSQVTMMFWYRQQPGQSLTLIATANQGSEATYESGFVIDKFPISRPNLTFSTLTVSNMSPEDSSIYLCSGLRNTEAFFGQGTRLTVV.